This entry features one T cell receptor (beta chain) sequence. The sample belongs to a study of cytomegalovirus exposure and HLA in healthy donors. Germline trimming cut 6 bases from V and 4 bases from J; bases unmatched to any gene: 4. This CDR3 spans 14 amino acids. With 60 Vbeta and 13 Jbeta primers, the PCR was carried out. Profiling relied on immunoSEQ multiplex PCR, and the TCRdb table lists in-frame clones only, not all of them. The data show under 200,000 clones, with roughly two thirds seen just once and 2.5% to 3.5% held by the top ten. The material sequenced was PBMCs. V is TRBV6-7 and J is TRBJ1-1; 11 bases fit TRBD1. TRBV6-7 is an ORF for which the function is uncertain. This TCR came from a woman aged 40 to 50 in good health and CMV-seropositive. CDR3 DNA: TGTGCCAGCAGGGCCGGGACAGGGGGCACTGAAGCTTTCTTT. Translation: CASRAGTGGTEAFF.